This TCR beta chain was sequenced in a study of T cell repertoires in cytomegalovirus infection. Turning to the study itself: HLA-B-restricted CMV epitopes that are well studied, plus recently identified HLA-C-restricted ones, were used by the study. Public TCR beta signatures provided an indication of both CMV infection and a matching HLA type.

The CDR3 totals 11 residues. Germline CDR1 is MNHNY and CDR2 is SVGAGI (reference sequence). Deletions cut 8 bases from V and 8 bases from J, with 12 bases between. TCRdb reanalysed the reads using MiXCR and keeps one entry per CDR3 protein. The sample includes more than 75,000 distinct CDR3 sequences, 25% to 35% seen only once; the top ten take less than 75%. Study results and caveats: Within the response measured ex vivo, HLA-C-restricted CMV-specific TCR beta clonotypes were dominant.

Turning to this clonotype: As yet, its antigen is unknown.

The TCR sequence derives from a human donor in good health (CMV status not recorded). Some clones in this sample may be carry-over from other donors' samples. Material: CD8+ T cells from cultured PBMCs, obtained from culture after CMV antigen stimulation. The chain employs TRBV6-6 and TRBJ1-2; D remains ambiguous. As DNA, the CDR3 is TGTGCCAGCCACGCGGGCCTGGGCTACACCTTC. Protein sequence: CASHAGLGYTF.